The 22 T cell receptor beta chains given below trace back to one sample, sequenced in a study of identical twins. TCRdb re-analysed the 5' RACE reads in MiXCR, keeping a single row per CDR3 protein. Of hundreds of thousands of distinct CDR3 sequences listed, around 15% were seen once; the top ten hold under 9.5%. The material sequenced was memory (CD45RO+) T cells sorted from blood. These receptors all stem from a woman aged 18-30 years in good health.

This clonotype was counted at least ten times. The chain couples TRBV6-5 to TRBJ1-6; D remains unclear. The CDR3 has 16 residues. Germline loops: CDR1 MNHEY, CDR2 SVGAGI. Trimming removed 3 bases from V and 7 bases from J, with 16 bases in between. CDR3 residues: CASSYARNSGNSPLHF. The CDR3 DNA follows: TGTGCCAGCAGTTATGCCCGGAACAGTGGGAATTCACCCCTCCACTTT.

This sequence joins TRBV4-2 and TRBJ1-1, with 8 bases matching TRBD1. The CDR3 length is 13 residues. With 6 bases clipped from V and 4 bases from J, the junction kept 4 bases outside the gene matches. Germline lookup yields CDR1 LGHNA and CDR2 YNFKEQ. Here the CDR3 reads CASRQGVGTEAFF. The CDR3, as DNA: TGTGCCAGCAGACAGGGGGTCGGCACTGAAGCTTTCTTT.

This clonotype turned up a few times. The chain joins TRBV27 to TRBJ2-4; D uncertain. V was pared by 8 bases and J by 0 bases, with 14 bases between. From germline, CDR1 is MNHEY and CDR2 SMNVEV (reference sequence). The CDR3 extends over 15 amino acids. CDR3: CASRPSVLAKNIQYF. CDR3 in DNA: TGTGCCAGCCGTCCCTCGGTCCTAGCCAAAAACATTCAGTACTTC.

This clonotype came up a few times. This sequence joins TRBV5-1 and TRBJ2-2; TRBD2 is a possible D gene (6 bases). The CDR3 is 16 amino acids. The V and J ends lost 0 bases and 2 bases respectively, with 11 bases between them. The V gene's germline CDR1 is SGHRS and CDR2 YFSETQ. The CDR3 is CASSLGGTVNTGELFF. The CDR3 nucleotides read TGCGCCAGCAGCTTGGGCGGGACGGTCAACACCGGGGAGCTGTTTTTT. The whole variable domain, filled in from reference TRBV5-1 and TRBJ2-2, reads KAGVTQTPRYLIKTRGQQVTLSCSPISGHRSVSWYQQTPGQGLQFLFEYFSETQRNKGNFPGRFSGRQFSNSRSEMNVSTLELGDSALYLCASSLGGTVNTGELFFGEGSRLTVL.

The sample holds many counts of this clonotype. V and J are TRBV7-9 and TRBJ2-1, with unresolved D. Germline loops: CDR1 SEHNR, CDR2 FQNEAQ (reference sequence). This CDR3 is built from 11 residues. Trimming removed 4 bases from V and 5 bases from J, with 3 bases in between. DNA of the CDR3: TGTGCCAGCAGCTACCACAATGAGCAGTTCTTC. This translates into CASSYHNEQFF.

The CDR3 nucleotides are TGTGCCAGGAGTTACGACGATGAGCAGTTCTTC. Protein product: CARSYDDEQFF. V gene TRBV2 combines with J gene TRBJ2-1; D is undetermined. The germline gives CDR1 SNHLY, CDR2 FYNNEI. CDR3 length: 11 residues. V shed 9 bases and J shed 8 bases, with 11 bases lying between them.

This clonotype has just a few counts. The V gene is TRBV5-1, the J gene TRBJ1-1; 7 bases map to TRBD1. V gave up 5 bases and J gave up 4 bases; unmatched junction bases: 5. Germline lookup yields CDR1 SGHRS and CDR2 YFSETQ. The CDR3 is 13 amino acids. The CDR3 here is CASSWDRPTEAFF. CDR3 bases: TGCGCCAGCAGTTGGGACAGACCCACTGAAGCTTTCTTT.

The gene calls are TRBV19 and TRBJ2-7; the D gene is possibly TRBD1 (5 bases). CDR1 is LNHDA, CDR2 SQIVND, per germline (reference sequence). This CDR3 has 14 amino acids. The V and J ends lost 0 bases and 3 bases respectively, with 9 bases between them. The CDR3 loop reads CASSIDPDSYEQYF. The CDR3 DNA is TGTGCCAGTAGTATAGATCCAGACAGCTACGAGCAGTACTTC.

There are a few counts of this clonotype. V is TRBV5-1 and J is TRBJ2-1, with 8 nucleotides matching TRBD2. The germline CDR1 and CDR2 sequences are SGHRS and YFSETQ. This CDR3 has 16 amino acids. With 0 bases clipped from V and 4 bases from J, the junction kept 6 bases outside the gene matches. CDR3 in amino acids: CASSLVTGTSYNEQFF. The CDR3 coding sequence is TGCGCCAGCAGCTTGGTCACCGGGACTAGTTACAATGAGCAGTTCTTC.

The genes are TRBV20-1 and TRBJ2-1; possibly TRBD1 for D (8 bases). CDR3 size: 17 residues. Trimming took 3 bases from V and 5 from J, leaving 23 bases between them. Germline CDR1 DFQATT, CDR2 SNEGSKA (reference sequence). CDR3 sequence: CSARTTGGGVSHNEQFF. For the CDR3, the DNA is TGCAGTGCTAGGACCACAGGGGGGGGAGTAAGCCACAATGAGCAGTTCTTC.

The CDR3 sequence is CAWSVLYEQYF. The CDR3 nucleotides are TGTGCCTGGAGTGTTCTCTACGAGCAGTACTTC. This chain uses TRBV30 with TRBJ2-7; D not certain. This CDR3 has 11 amino acids. The V gene lost 0 bases and the J gene lost 3 bases, with 3 bases spanning the gap. Germline V lookup: CDR1 GTSNPN, CDR2 SVGIG (reference sequence).

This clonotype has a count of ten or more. The CDR3 DNA reads as TGCGCCAGCAGCCAAGGGGGGACGGCCCAAGAGACCCAGTACTTC. It translates to CASSQGGTAQETQYF. The rearrangement uses TRBV4-3 and TRBJ2-5; D is possibly TRBD1 or TRBD2 (5 bases each). Germline CDR1 reads LGHNA; CDR2 reads YSLEER. Trimming left V 1 base short and J 1 base short, with 10 bases between. The CDR3 has 15 residues.

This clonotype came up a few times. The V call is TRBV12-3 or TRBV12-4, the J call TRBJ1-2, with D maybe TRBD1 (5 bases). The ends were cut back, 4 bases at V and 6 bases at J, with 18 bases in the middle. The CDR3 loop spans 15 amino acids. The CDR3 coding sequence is TGTGCCAGCAGTTCAATTTCGGGGGAAATTAATGGCTACACCTTC. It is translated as CASSSISGEINGYTF.

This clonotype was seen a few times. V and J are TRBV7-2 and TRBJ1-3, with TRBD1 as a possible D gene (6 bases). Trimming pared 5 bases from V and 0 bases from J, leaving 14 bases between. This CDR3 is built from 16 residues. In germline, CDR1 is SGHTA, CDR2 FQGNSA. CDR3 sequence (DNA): TGTGCCAGCAGCATGACAGGCCCAAGCTCTGGAAACACCATATATTTT. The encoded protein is CASSMTGPSSGNTIYF.

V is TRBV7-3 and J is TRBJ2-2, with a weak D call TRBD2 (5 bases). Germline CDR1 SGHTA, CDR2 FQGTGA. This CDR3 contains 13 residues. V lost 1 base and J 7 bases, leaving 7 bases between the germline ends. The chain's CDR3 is CASSLIRGGELFF. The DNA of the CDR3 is TGTGCCAGCAGCTTAATCCGGGGCGGGGAGCTGTTTTTT.

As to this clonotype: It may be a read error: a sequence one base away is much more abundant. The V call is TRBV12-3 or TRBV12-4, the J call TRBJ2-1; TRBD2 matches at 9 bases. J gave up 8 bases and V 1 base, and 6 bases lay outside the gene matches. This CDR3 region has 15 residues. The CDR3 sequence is CASSLVAGGHDEQFF. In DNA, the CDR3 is TGTGCCAGCAGTTTAGTTGCGGGGGGGCATGATGAGCAGTTCTTC.

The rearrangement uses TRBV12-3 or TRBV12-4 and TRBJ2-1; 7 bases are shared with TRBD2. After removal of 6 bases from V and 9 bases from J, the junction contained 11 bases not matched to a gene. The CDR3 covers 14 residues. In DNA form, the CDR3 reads TGTGCCAGCAGACCCGGGACTACCTCCGGTGAGCAGTTCTTC. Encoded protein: CASRPGTTSGEQFF.

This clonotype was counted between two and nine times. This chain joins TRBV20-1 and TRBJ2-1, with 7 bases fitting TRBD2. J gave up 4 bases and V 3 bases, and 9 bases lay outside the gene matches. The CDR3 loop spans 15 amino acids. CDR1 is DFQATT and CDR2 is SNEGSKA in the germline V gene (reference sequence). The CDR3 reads CSASGLGGRYNEQFF. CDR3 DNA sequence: TGCAGTGCTAGTGGTCTGGGGGGGAGGTACAATGAGCAGTTCTTC.

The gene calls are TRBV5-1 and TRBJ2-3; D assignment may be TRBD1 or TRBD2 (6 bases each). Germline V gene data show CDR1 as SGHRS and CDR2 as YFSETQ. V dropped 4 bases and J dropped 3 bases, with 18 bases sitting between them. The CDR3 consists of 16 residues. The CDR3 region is CASSTLQGGDTDTQYF. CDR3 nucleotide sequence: TGCGCCAGCAGCACGTTACAGGGAGGTGATACAGATACGCAGTATTTT.

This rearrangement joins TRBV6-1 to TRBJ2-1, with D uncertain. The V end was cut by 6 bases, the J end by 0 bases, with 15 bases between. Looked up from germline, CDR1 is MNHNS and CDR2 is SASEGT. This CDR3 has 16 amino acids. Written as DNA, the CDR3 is TGTGCCAGCAGCCTTCGGTCCTCGAGCTCCTACAATGAGCAGTTCTTC. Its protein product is CASSLRSSSSYNEQFF.

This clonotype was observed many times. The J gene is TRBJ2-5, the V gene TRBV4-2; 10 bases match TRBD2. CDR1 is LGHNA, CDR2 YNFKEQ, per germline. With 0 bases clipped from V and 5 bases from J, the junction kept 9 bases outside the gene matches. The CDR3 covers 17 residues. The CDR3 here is CASSQDLASGGGETQYF. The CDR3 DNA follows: TGTGCCAGCAGCCAAGATCTGGCAAGCGGGGGGGGTGAGACCCAGTACTTC.

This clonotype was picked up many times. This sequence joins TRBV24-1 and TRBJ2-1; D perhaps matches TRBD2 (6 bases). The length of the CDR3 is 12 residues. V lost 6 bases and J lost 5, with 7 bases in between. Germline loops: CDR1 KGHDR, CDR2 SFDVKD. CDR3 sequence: CATSTSNNEQFF. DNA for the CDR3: TGTGCCACCAGTACTAGCAACAATGAGCAGTTCTTC.